This T cell receptor (beta chain) was identified in a study of blood T cell repertoires in COVID-19. Across the study: The origin of the acute and convalescent COVID-19 samples was the United States, Italy and Spain. Sources were T cells, B-cell-depleted T cells, or PBMCs; the material itself was cDNA or gDNA.

Per the authors' pipeline: Using reference gene primer amplification, nucleated cell counts were estimated. This table comes from immunoSEQ multiplex PCR, and its TCRdb copy is limited to in-frame clones, with some not included. V, J and clone size are those of that table, while D and trimming were read from the DNA. The sample carries 250,000 to 350,000 clones, around 90% recorded once. Germline CDR1 reads MGHRA; CDR2 reads YSYEKL. The CDR3 runs 15 residues. V lost 4 bases and J lost 3; bases outside the gene matches: 6. The chain combines TRBV4-1 with TRBJ2-7; 10 nucleotides agree with TRBD2. This sequence originates from a middle-aged woman who had recovered from COVID-19. Sequencing used peripheral blood. The CDR3 region is CASSREAGGYYEQYF. The CDR3 region has the DNA TGCGCCAGCAGCCGCGAAGCGGGAGGGTACTACGAGCAGTACTTC.